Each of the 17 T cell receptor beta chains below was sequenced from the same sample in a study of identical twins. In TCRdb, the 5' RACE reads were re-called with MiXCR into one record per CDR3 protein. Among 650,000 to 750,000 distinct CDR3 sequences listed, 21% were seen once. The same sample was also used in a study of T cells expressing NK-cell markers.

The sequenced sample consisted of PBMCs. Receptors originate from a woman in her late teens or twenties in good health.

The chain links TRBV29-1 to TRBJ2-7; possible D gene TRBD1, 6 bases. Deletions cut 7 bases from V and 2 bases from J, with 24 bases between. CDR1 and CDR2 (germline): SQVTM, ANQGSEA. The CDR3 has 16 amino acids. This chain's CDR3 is CSAVVPGHQITYEQYF. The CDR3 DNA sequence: TGCAGCGCTGTAGTACCGGGACACCAGATCACCTACGAGCAGTACTTC.

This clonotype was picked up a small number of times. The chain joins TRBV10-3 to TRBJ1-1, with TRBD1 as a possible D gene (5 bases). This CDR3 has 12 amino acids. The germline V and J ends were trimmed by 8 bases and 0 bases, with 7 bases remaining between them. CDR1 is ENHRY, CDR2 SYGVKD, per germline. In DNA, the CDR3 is TGTGCCATCTCGGACATGAACACTGAAGCTTTCTTT. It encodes CAISDMNTEAFF.

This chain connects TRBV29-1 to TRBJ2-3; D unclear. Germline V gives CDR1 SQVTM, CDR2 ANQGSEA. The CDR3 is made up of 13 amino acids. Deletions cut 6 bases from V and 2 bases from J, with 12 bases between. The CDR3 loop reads CSVSSGLTDTQYF. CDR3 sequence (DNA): TGCAGCGTCTCGTCGGGCCTCACAGATACGCAGTATTTT.

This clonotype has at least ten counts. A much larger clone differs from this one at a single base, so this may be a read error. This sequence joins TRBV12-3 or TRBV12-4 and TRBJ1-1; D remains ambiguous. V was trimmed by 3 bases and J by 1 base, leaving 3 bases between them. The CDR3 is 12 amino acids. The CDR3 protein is CASSFQNTEAFF. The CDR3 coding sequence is TGTGCCAGCAGTTTCCAGAACACTGAAGCTTTCTTT.

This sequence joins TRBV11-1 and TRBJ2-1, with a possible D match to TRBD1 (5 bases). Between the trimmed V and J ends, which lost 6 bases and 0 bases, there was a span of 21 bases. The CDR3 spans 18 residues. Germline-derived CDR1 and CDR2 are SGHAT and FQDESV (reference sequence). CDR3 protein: CASSPRAPTGSSYNEQFF. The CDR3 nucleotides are TGTGCCAGCAGTCCTCGTGCCCCTACAGGATCCTCCTACAATGAGCAGTTCTTC.

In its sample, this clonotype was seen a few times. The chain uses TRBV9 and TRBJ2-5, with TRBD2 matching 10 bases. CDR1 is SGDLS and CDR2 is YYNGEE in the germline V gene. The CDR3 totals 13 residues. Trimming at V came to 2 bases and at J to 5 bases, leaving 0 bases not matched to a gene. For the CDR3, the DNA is TGTGCCAGCAGCGTTAGCGGGGGGGAGACCCAGTACTTC. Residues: CASSVSGGETQYF.

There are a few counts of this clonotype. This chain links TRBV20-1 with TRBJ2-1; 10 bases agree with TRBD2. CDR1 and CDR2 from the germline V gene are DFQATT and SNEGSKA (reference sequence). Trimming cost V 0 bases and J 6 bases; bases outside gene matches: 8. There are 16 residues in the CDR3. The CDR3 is CSARDPSGRAPNEQFF. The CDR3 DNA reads TGCAGTGCTAGAGATCCCAGCGGGAGGGCCCCCAATGAGCAGTTCTTC.

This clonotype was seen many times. CDR3 nucleotide sequence: TGTGCCAGCAGCTCGGAGGGATTGGCCGGACTAGCGGGAGGTTCGGCCAAAAACATTCAGTACTTC. It is translated as CASSSEGLAGLAGGSAKNIQYF. V and J are TRBV7-1 and TRBJ2-4, with TRBD2 identical over 14 bases. TRBV7-1 is assigned to the ORF class and has an uncertain function. The V and J ends lost 3 bases and 1 base, in that order; junction bases with no gene match: 17. The CDR3 is 22 amino acids.

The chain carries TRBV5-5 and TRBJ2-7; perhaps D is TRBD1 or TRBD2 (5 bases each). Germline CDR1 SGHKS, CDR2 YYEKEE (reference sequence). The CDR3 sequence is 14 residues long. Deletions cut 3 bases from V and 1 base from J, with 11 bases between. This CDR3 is CASSSGTLSYEQYF. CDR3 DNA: TGTGCCAGCAGCTCCGGGACCCTATCCTACGAGCAGTACTTC.

CDR3 in amino acids: CSVDPGQGPETQYF. CDR3 DNA: TGCAGCGTTGATCCGGGACAGGGCCCGGAGACCCAGTACTTC. The genes are TRBV29-1 and TRBJ2-5, with 9 bases aligning to TRBD1. Trimming at V came to 3 bases and at J to 5 bases, leaving 7 bases not matched to a gene. The CDR3 covers 14 residues. The V gene's germline CDR1 is SQVTM and CDR2 ANQGSEA.

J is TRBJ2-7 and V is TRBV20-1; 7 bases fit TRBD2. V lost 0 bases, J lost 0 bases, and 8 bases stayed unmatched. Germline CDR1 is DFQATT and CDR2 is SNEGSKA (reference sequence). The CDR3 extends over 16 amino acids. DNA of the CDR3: TGCAGTGCTAGAGATCCCTCGCGGGGGAGCTCCTACGAGCAGTACTTC. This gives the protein CSARDPSRGSSYEQYF.

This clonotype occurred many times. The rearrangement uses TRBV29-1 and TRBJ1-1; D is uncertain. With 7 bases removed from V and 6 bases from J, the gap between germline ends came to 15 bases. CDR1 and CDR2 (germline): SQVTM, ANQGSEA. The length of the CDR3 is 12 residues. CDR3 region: CSARTAGAEAFF. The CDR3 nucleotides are TGCAGCGCTAGAACGGCGGGCGCTGAAGCTTTCTTT.

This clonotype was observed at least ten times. CDR3 amino acids: CASSLIGTSYEQYF. CDR3 bases: TGCGCCAGCAGCTTGATCGGCACTAGCTACGAGCAGTACTTC. The chain recombines TRBV5-1 with TRBJ2-7; D perhaps matches TRBD2 (5 bases). CDR1 is SGHRS and CDR2 is YFSETQ in the germline V gene. This CDR3 region has 14 residues. Trimming shortened V by 1 base and J by 3 bases, and 11 bases separated the two germline ends.

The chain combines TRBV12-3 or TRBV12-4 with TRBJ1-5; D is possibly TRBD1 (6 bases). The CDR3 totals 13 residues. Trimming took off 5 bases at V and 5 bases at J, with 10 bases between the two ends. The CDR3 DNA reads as TGTGCCAGCAGTCCAGGACAGCATCAGCCCCAGCATTTT. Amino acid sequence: CASSPGQHQPQHF.

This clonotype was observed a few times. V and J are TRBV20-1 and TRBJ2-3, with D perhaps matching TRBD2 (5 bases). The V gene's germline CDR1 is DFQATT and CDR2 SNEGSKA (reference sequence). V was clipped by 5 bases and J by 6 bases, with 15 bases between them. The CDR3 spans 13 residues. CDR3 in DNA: TGCAGTGCTTTCTTCGGACTTTGGGATACGCAGTATTTT. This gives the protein CSAFFGLWDTQYF.

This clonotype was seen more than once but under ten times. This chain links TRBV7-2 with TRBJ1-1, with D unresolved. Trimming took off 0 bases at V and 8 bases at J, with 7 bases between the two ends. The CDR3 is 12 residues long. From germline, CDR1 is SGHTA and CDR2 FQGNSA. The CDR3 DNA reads TGTGCCAGCAGCTTAGCAGTCAGGGAAGCTTTCTTT. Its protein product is CASSLAVREAFF.

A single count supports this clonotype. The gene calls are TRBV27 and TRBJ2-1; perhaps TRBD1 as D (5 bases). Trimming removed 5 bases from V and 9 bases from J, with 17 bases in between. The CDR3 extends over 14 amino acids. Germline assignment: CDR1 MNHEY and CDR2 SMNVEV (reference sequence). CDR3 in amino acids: CASSGATRTIEQFF. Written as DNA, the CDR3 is TGTGCCAGCAGTGGGGCGACGAGGACGATTGAGCAGTTCTTC.